Listed below are T cell receptor beta chains from one sample, sequenced in a study of OX40 agonist ivuxolimab in advanced cancers. Clones were sequenced by immunoSEQ multiplex PCR, and TCRdb holds only the in-frame ones, with some missing. The data contain tens of thousands of clones, 70% to 85% of them seen just once; the ten biggest clones take up roughly 1.6%. The input for sequencing was CD4+ or CD8+ T cells sorted from blood, taken in a trial of the OX40 agonist ivuxolimab. The receptor source for this set is an adult with an advanced solid tumor such as melanoma, head and neck, liver or kidney cancer. The conserved cysteine and the conserved F or W are not part of the CDR3 here. The D gene is left open where the match is weak.

>.|10|TRBV7-2
ASSTSLPTQY
>TRBD1|12|TRBV30
AWGMGTANEKLF
>.|12|TRBV9
ASSVAPGHTEAF
>TRBD1|13|TRBV27
ASSLRQGTGSEAF
>.|11|TRBV29-1
SVDVSGGTEAF
>.|10|TRBV19
ASSITYNEQF
>.|13|TRBV9
ASSVDRQLNEKLF
>.|13|TRBV30
ARRSRGGLRGGYT
>.|14|TRBV5-6
ASSIRTNSANYGYT
>.|14|TRBV18
ASSPSRGFSGEEQY
>.|13|TRBV6-4
ASSDEAGMAGELF
>.|12|TRBV10-3
AISESVMTAEAF
>.|12|TRBV11-2
ASSLGVENTEAF
>.|13|TRBV21-1
ASSSLRNSGNTIY
>TRBD2|17|TRBV11-2
ASSRRGASGSFNPGELF
>.|11|TRBV7-7
ASSFSGADTQY
>.|10|TRBV19
ASSIFDYGYT
>.|13|TRBV7-6
ASSRGGGVRETQY
>.|13|TRBV11-3
ASSLASGTPETQY